Shown below are 12 T cell receptor beta chains from a single sample sequenced in a study of CXCR3-negative and CXCR3-positive naive CD8 T cells. Study results and caveats: CXCR3-positive naive cells had TRB CDR3s that were more hydrophobic than CXCR3-negative naive cells had.

With UMI labels, 5' RACE was used to prepare the TRB cDNA libraries. TCRdb reprocessed the 5' RACE reads, keeping one entry per CDR3 protein, no DNA. The sample has tens of thousands of distinct CDR3 sequences. No antigen has been assigned to these receptors. The sequencing input was naive CXCR3+ CD8+ T cells from blood. This sample's subset: CD45RO-CCR7+CD27+CD95- naive CD8+ T cells expressing CXCR3 (TNR3+). Receptors originate from a human donor in good health. Some clones in this sample may be carry-over from other donors' samples.

The J gene is TRBJ2-1, the V gene TRBV2; absent DNA, TCRdb's TRBD1 call cannot be checked. CDR1 and CDR2 from the germline V gene are SNHLY and FYNNEI. CDR3 length: 15 amino acids. CDR3 amino acids: CASSEGTETYNEQFF.

The chain recombines TRBV6-5 with TRBJ2-6. Germline CDR1 and CDR2: MNHEY and SVGAGI. CDR3 length: 12 residues. This CDR3 is CASSPGTNVLTF.

This sequence joins TRBV5-6 and TRBJ2-5. The CDR3 sequence is 14 residues long. Germline loops: CDR1 SGHDT, CDR2 YYEEEE. CDR3 in amino acids: CASSLGQFQETQYF.

The chain couples TRBV13 to TRBJ2-1; no DNA is available, so the TRBD2 call from TCRdb remains unchecked. The V gene's germline CDR1 is PRHDT and CDR2 FYEKMQ (reference sequence). The CDR3 extends over 17 amino acids. The CDR3: CASTRERDGRAKNEQFF. Filled out from reference TRBV13 and TRBJ2-1, the complete variable domain reads AAGVIQSPRHLIKEKRETATLKCYPIPRHDTVYWYQQGPGQDPQFLISFYEKMQSDKGSIPDRFSAQQFSDYHSELNMSSLELGDSALYFCASTRERDGRAKNEQFFGPGTRLTVL.

The V gene is TRBV6-2 or TRBV6-3, the J gene TRBJ1-1; the D gene TCRdb calls, TRBD1, cannot be checked with no DNA. This CDR3 is 14 amino acids long. Germline loops: CDR1 MNHEY, CDR2 SVGEGT. CDR3 in amino acids: CASIEDTLYTEAFF.

The V gene is TRBV4-3, the J gene TRBJ2-7; TCRdb outputs TRBD2, but without DNA this stays unchecked. The CDR3 totals 17 residues. Germline lookup yields CDR1 LGHNA and CDR2 YSLEER. The CDR3 sequence is CASSQELGREGRYEQYF.

The V and J genes are TRBV30 and TRBJ2-7. The CDR3 has 12 residues. Per the germline V gene, CDR1 is GTSNPN and CDR2 is SVGIG (reference sequence). This CDR3 reads CAWRLGIYGQYF.

The chain has TRBV7-2 and TRBJ2-2; TCRdb picks TRBD2, but there is no DNA to check that call. The germline V gene encodes CDR1 SGHTA and CDR2 FQGNSA. The CDR3 loop spans 14 amino acids. The chain's CDR3 is CASSEGPYTGELFF.

The J gene is TRBJ1-6, the V gene TRBV6-5; TCRdb returns TRBD1, unconfirmable since there is no DNA. This CDR3 has 17 amino acids. Germline CDR1 MNHEY, CDR2 SVGAGI. CDR3 protein: CASSYSTPSSYNSPLHF.

CDR3: CASSIWVNTEAFF. This rearrangement joins TRBV19 to TRBJ1-1. Germline V lookup: CDR1 LNHDA, CDR2 SQIVND (reference sequence). The CDR3 is 13 amino acids.

The J gene is TRBJ2-2, the V gene TRBV7-9; TCRdb calls TRBD2, which cannot be checked without DNA. Germline lookup yields CDR1 SEHNR and CDR2 FQNEAQ (reference sequence). CDR3 length: 14 amino acids. CDR3 protein: CASSLEAFPGELFF.

The chain couples TRBV10-3 to TRBJ2-4; TCRdb returns TRBD1, unconfirmable since there is no DNA. The CDR3 is 18 amino acids. Germline V lookup: CDR1 ENHRY, CDR2 SYGVKD. CDR3 amino acids: CAISEEAGQGHAKNIQYF.